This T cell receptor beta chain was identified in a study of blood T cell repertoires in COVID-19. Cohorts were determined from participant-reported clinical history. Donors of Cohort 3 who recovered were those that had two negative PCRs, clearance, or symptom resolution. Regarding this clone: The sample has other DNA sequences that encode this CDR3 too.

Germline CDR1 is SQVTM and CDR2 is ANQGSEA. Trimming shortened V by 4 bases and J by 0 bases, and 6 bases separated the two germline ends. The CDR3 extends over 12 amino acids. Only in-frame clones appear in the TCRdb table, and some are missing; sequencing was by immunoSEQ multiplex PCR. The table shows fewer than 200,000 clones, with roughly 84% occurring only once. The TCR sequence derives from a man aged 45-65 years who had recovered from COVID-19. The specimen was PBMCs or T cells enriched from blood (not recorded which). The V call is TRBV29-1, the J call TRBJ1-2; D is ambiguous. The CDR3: CSVAGANYGYTF. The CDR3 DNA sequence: TGCAGCGTTGCAGGCGCTAACTATGGCTACACCTTC. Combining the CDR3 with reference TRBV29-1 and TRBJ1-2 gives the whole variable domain SAVISQKPSRDICQRGTSLTIQCQVDSQVTMMFWYRQQPGQSLTLIATANQGSEATYESGFVIDKFPISRPNLTFSTLTVSNMSPEDSSIYLCSVAGANYGYTFGSGTRLTVV.